This note documents a single T cell receptor beta chain sequence. The data are from a study of T cell changes during pregnancy in multiple sclerosis. V was clipped by 6 bases and J by 10 bases; unmatched bases: 7. The length of the CDR3 is 12 residues. Germline assignment: CDR1 SQVTM and CDR2 ANQGSEA. Assay: immunoSEQ multiplex PCR; the TCRdb copy retains only in-frame clones and omits some. The sample consists of over 30,000 clones, about 91% of them appearing once. The TCR originated in a female donor with multiple sclerosis, enrolled in a pregnancy study. The chain carries TRBV29-1 and TRBJ2-1; the match to TRBD2 covers 9 bases. Sequenced here: CD4+ T cells from peripheral blood mononuclear cells, sampled in the third trimester of pregnancy. CDR3 DNA: TGCAGCGTGGTGATAGCGGGAGAGGAGCAGTTCTTC. Translating it yields CSVVIAGEEQFF.